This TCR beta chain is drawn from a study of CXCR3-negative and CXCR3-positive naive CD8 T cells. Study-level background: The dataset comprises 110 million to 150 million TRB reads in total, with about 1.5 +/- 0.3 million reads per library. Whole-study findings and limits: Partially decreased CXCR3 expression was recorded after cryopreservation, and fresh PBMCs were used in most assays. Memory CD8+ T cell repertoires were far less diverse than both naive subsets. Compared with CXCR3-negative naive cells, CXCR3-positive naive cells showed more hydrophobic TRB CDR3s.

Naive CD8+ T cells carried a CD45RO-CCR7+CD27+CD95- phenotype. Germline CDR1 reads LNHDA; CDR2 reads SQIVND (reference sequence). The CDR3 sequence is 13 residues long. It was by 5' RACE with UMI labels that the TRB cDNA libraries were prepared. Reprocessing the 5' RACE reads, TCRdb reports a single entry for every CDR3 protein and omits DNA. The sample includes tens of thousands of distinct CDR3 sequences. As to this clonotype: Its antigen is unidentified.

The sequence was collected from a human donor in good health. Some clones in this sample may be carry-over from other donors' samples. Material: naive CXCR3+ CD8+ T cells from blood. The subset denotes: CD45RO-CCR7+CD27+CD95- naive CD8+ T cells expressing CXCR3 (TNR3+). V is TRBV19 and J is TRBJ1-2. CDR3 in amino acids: CASQPEANYGYTF.